The sequence of this TCR beta chain was determined in a study of PD-1 blockade in classical Hodgkin lymphoma. Study-wide results and caveats: Only CD4+ TCR diversity, not CD8+, had risen significantly by C4D1. Patients who initiated nivolumab within 1 year of ASCT were excluded.

Germline values: CDR1 MNHEY, CDR2 SVGAGI. CDR3 length: 13 amino acids. The J segment lost 12 bases and the V segment lost 2 bases, leaving 4 bases of the junction unmatched. Relapse after autologous stem cell transplantation occurred in every patient, and brentuximab vedotin exposure varied. Sequencing used immunoSEQ multiplex PCR; TCRdb keeps in-frame clones, though not all of them. The sample holds about 22,000 clones; less than 85% are singletons and the top ten take roughly 15%. Worth noting for this clone: Its antigen is not identified.

The gene calls are TRBV6-5 and TRBJ2-1; 10 bases are shared with TRBD2. The specimen comprised peripheral blood mononuclear cells (PBMCs), sampled before the second cycle of nivolumab. The sequence derives from a human donor with classical Hodgkin lymphoma. CDR3 region: CASSYLAGARQFF. The CDR3 bases are TGTGCCAGCAGTTACCTAGCGGGAGCCCGGCAGTTCTTC.